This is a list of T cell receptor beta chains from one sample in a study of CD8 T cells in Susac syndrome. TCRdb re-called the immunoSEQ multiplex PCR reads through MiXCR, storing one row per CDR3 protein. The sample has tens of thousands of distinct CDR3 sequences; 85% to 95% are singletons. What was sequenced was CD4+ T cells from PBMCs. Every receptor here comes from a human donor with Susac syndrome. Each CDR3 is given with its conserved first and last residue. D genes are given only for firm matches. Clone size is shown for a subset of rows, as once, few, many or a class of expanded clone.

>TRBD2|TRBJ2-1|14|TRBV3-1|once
CASRNLAGGNEQFF
TGTGCCAGTCGGAACCTAGCGGGGGGGAATGAGCAGTTCTTC
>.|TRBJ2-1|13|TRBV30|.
CAWSVLRGGQQFF
TGTGCCTGGAGTGTACTCAGGGGGGGACAGCAGTTCTTC
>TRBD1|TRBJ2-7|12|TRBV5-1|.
CASTQDRDEQYF
TGCGCCAGCACGCAGGACAGGGACGAGCAGTACTTC
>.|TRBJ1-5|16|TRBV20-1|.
CSARGERGRANQPQHF
TGCAGTGCTAGAGGGGAGAGAGGAAGAGCGAATCAGCCCCAGCATTTT
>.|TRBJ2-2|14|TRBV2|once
CASSVGARTGELFF
TGTGCCAGCAGTGTGGGGGCTAGGACCGGGGAGCTGTTTTTT
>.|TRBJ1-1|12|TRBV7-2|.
CASSFQVTEAFF
TGTGCCAGCAGCTTCCAGGTCACTGAAGCTTTCTTT
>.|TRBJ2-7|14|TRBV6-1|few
CASSEADLSYEQYF
TGTGCCAGCAGTGAAGCGGACCTCTCCTACGAGCAGTACTTC
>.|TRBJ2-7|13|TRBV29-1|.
CSVGSRASYEQYF
TGCAGCGTTGGTTCACGGGCCTCCTACGAGCAGTACTTC
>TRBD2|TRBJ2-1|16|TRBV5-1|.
CASSLRGSGGDNEQFF
TGCGCCAGCAGCTTGCGAGGAAGCGGGGGTGACAATGAGCAGTTCTTC
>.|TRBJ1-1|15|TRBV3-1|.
CASSLSGHRNTEAFF
TGTGCCAGCAGCCTTTCGGGACACCGGAACACTGAAGCTTTCTTT
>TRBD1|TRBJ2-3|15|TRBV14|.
CASSLTGATTDTQYF
TGTGCCAGCAGCCTTACAGGGGCTACCACAGATACGCAGTATTTT
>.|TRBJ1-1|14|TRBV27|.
CASSLGGVGTEAFF
TGTGCCAGCAGTTTGGGGGGAGTGGGCACTGAAGCTTTCTTT
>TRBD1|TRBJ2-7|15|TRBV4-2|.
CASSQDQGQSYEQYF
TGTGCCAGCAGCCAAGATCAGGGACAGTCCTACGAGCAGTACTTC
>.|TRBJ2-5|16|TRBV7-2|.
CASSLVGGVGQETQYF
TGTGCCAGCAGCTTAGTCGGAGGGGTGGGCCAAGAGACCCAGTACTTC
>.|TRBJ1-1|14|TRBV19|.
CASTSGGGNTEAFF
TGTGCCAGTACCTCTGGAGGGGGAAACACTGAAGCTTTCTTT
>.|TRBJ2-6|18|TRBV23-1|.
CASSQSAAGRSGANVLTF
TGCGCCAGCAGTCAATCGGCGGCAGGGAGATCTGGGGCCAACGTCCTGACTTTC
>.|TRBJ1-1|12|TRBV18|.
CASSHRNTEAFF
TGTGCCAGCTCACACAGGAACACTGAAGCTTTCTTT
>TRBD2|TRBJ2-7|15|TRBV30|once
CASSLAGTLSYEQYF
TGTGCCTCATCATTAGCGGGAACTCTCTCCTACGAGCAGTACTTC
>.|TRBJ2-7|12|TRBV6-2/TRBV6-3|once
CASSPQKQEQYF
TGTGCCAGCAGTCCCCAGAAGCAAGAGCAGTACTTC